These 18 T cell receptor beta chains were all obtained from the same sample, sequenced in a study of read filtering for tumor transcriptome and immune sequencing. From 400 to 450 ng of RNA, a library with molecular barcoded alpha/delta and beta/gamma adaptors was made. TCRdb itself ran the reads through MiXCR, one entry per CDR3 protein. Of about 54,000 distinct CDR3 sequences detected, approximately 13% appear once; the ten largest clones hold about a sixth. The sample consisted of a population of CD138-negative cells sorted from bone marrow. Every receptor here comes from a donor aged 40 or over with multiple myeloma.

The table lists this clonotype with a few counts. This clone may be a read error of a much larger clone one base away. This sequence joins TRBV12-3 or TRBV12-4 and TRBJ2-7; TRBD2 is a possible D gene (5 bases). CDR3 size: 14 residues. The CDR3 loop is CACRLTGLFDEQYF. The CDR3 bases are TGTGCCTGCAGACTAACCGGACTGTTCGACGAGCAGTACTTC.

This clonotype was seen a handful of times. This chain links TRBV20-1 with TRBJ2-1, with 8 bases aligning to TRBD2. Trimming cost V 0 bases and J 15 bases; bases outside gene matches: 10. The CDR3 covers 13 residues. Germline-derived CDR1 and CDR2 are DFQATT and SNEGSKA (reference sequence). The CDR3 here is CSARDRIASGWFF. The CDR3, as DNA: TGCAGTGCTAGAGATCGGATAGCTAGCGGGTGGTTCTTC.

Note on this clonotype: It differs at one base from a far larger clone, so likely a read error. The V and J genes are TRBV5-1 and TRBJ2-5, with D perhaps assigned TRBD1 or TRBD2 (5 bases each). This CDR3 contains 14 residues. Per the germline V gene, CDR1 is SGHRS and CDR2 is YFSETQ. The CDR3 loop reads CVSSPTAAGETQYF. In DNA, the CDR3 is TGTGTCAGCAGCCCGACAGCGGCGGGAGAGACCCAGTACTTC.

This clonotype was counted many times. The chain combines TRBV11-2 with TRBJ2-2; a weak D match, TRBD1 (6 bases). V lost 7 bases, J lost 5 bases, and 14 bases lay in between. There are 14 residues in the CDR3. Germline lookup yields CDR1 SGHAT and CDR2 FQNNGV. CDR3: CASTEGGLTGELFF. The CDR3 nucleotides read TGTGCCAGCACCGAAGGGGGTCTTACCGGGGAGCTGTTTTTT.

Many counts were recorded for this clonotype. The chain carries TRBV5-1 and TRBJ1-1, with 7 bases matching TRBD1. CDR3 size: 19 residues. Germline V CDR1 and CDR2: SGHRS, YFSETQ. Unmatched junction bases numbered 22, after V lost 1 base and J lost 7 bases. In DNA, the CDR3 is TGCGCCAGCAGCTTGAGAAACGACAGGGTTGGAACCTCCGTGGGTGAAGCTTTCTTT. Translation gives CASSLRNDRVGTSVGEAFF.

This clonotype was observed a handful of times. J is TRBJ2-2 and V is TRBV6-2 or TRBV6-3; D remains ambiguous. The CDR3 totals 16 residues. V was clipped by 4 bases and J by 6 bases, with 18 bases between them. CDR1 MNHEY and CDR2 SVGEGT come from the germline V gene. The CDR3 region has the DNA TGTGCCAGCAGTTTCGAGCTTGGGGATGATTCCGGGGAGCTGTTTTTT. Translated, it gives CASSFELGDDSGELFF.

This clonotype was detected ten times or more. V is TRBV30 and J is TRBJ2-1, with D tentatively TRBD2 (6 bases). V was shortened by 2 bases and J by 7 bases, with 12 bases between the two germline ends. The germline V gene has CDR1 GTSNPN and CDR2 SVGIG (reference sequence). The CDR3 contains 13 residues. CDR3 in amino acids: CAWSPDRGNEQFF. The CDR3 nucleotides read TGTGCCTGGAGTCCTGACCGGGGGAATGAGCAGTTCTTC.

This clonotype was seen repeatedly, ten times or more. The CDR3 region has the DNA TGTGCCAGCCGCCCCCAGCGTACCTACGAGCAGTACTTC. It specifies CASRPQRTYEQYF. The chain joins TRBV2 to TRBJ2-7, with unresolved D. The CDR3 loop spans 13 amino acids. Per germline, CDR1 SNHLY and CDR2 FYNNEI. Between the trimmed V and J ends, which lost 8 bases and 2 bases, there was a span of 13 bases.

This clonotype occurred many times. The chain couples TRBV14 to TRBJ2-7; D gene unclear. Trimming pared 4 bases from V and 2 bases from J, leaving 21 bases between. The CDR3 is 17 residues long. Germline V lookup: CDR1 SGHDN, CDR2 FVKESK. The CDR3 DNA reads TGTGCCAGCAGCCCAAGATTTACCCGTGTGAGCCCCTACGAGCAGTACTTC. This translates into CASSPRFTRVSPYEQYF. Drawing the rest from reference TRBV14 and TRBJ2-7, the complete variable domain is EAGVTQFPSHSVIEKGQTVTLRCDPISGHDNLYWYRRVMGKEIKFLLHFVKESKQDESGMPNNRFLAERTGGTYSTLKVQPAELEDSGVYFCASSPRFTRVSPYEQYFGPGTRLTVT.

This clonotype came up many times. The chain has TRBV6-5 and TRBJ2-7; D is possibly TRBD1 or TRBD2 (6 bases each). Deletions cut 9 bases from V and 3 bases from J, with 18 bases between. CDR1 and CDR2 from the germline V gene are MNHEY and SVGAGI. This CDR3 comprises 14 residues. The CDR3 loop is CASKIGGGHYEQYF. The CDR3 region has the DNA TGTGCCAGTAAAATAGGTGGGGGGCACTACGAGCAGTACTTC.

This clonotype showed up many times. This chain uses TRBV5-4 with TRBJ1-1; TRBD1 matches 9 bases. CDR1 SGHNT and CDR2 YYREEE come from the germline V gene (reference sequence). Trimming cost V 4 bases and J 4 bases; bases outside gene matches: 17. The CDR3 covers 18 residues. CDR3 DNA: TGTGCCAGCAGCCGACCGGGACAGGGAGGGGCTATGGGCACTGAAGCTTTCTTT. The encoded protein is CASSRPGQGGAMGTEAFF.

The J gene is TRBJ2-3, the V gene TRBV10-3, with D maybe TRBD1 (5 bases). Germline loops: CDR1 ENHRY, CDR2 SYGVKD. This CDR3 contains 13 residues. V was cut by 4 bases and J by 4 bases, with 9 bases left in between. CDR3 bases: TGTGCCATCAGTGTTCAGGGCTCAGATACGCAGTATTTT. Amino acid sequence: CAISVQGSDTQYF.

This clonotype was observed many times. The V and J genes are TRBV25-1 and TRBJ1-4; D might be TRBD1 (5 bases). With 5 bases removed from V and 10 bases from J, the gap between germline ends came to 17 bases. CDR3 length: 14 residues. From germline, CDR1 is MGHDK and CDR2 SYGVNS. The DNA for the CDR3 is TGTGCCAGCAGTCGCCCTGGGGCGGGAGGAAAACTGTTTTTT. It codes for CASSRPGAGGKLFF.

Ten or more counts support this clonotype. The chain has TRBV11-2 and TRBJ2-3; a weak D match, TRBD2 (6 bases). This CDR3 region has 15 residues. V was pared by 6 bases and J by 0 bases, with 13 bases between. In germline, CDR1 is SGHAT, CDR2 FQNNGV. The CDR3 DNA reads TGTGCCAGCAGGCCGACTAGACTTAGCACAGATACGCAGTATTTT. Its protein is CASRPTRLSTDTQYF.

In this sample, this clonotype turned up many times. CDR3 protein: CASSFRDISYNEQFF. The DNA of the CDR3 is TGTGCCAGCAGTTTCCGGGACATCTCCTACAATGAGCAGTTCTTC. V gene TRBV12-3 or TRBV12-4 combines with J gene TRBJ2-1; D perhaps matches TRBD1 (6 bases). V lost 3 bases and J 0 bases, leaving 9 bases between the germline ends. The CDR3 covers 15 residues.

This clonotype was recorded many times. The chain has TRBV9 and TRBJ2-5; weak D call: TRBD1 (6 bases). This CDR3 has 12 amino acids. The V end lost 4 bases, the J end lost 2 bases, and 6 bases lay between the germline ends. The V gene's germline CDR1 is SGDLS and CDR2 YYNGEE. The CDR3 loop is CASSRGQETQYF. The CDR3 DNA reads TGTGCCAGCAGCAGGGGGCAAGAGACCCAGTACTTC.

This clonotype was found many times. This chain joins TRBV2 and TRBJ2-1; 12 bases are a match to TRBD2. CDR1 is SNHLY and CDR2 is FYNNEI in the germline V gene. V shed 6 bases and J 7 bases; nucleotides not matched to a gene: 7. This CDR3 is 15 amino acids long. The CDR3 spells CASRTGLAGWNEQFF. Written as DNA, the CDR3 is TGTGCCAGCAGGACAGGACTAGCGGGGTGGAATGAGCAGTTCTTC.

This clonotype showed up many times. V is TRBV5-1 and J is TRBJ2-2, with 8 bases that match TRBD1. The trim removed 0 bases at V and 1 base at J, leaving 5 bases unmatched. The germline V gene has CDR1 SGHRS and CDR2 YFSETQ. This CDR3 is built from 17 residues. The CDR3 DNA is TGCGCCAGCAGCTTGGACAGGGGGACCGGGAACACCGGGGAGCTGTTTTTT. Its translation is CASSLDRGTGNTGELFF. The variable domain in full, with the rest retrieved from reference TRBV5-1 and TRBJ2-2, is KAGVTQTPRYLIKTRGQQVTLSCSPISGHRSVSWYQQTPGQGLQFLFEYFSETQRNKGNFPGRFSGRQFSNSRSEMNVSTLELGDSALYLCASSLDRGTGNTGELFFGEGSRLTVL.